Listed below are T cell receptor beta chains from one sample, sequenced in a study of T cells in tumors after PD-1 blockade. Libraries were prepared by immunoSEQ multiplex PCR; TCRdb keeps only in-frame clonotypes and omits some of them. The sample shows fewer than 8,000 clones, roughly 69% of them seen only once. The specimen comprised tumor tissue, sampled after anti-PD-1 treatment. The receptors originated from a human donor with basal cell carcinoma. Each CDR3 is given with its conserved first and last residue.

V gene | CDR3 protein
TRBV30 | CALSGTSGRRNEQFF
TRBV9 | CASSVEHLTDTQYF
TRBV29-1 | CSVVGGDGDTQYF
TRBV15 | CATSPAGDPRELFF
TRBV12-3/TRBV12-4 | CASSWDGKETQYF
TRBV7-9 | CASSRGGGVYEQYF
TRBV3-1/TRBV3-2 | CASSQPGLAGYGEQFF
TRBV28 | CASSGRRYEQYF
TRBV6-1 | CASSEAWDSGNTIYF
TRBV5-5 | CASSFLARGAGTDTQYF
TRBV28 | CASSGQGKNTEAFF
TRBV23-1 | CALMRGSRETQYF
TRBV7-9 | CASSFGGQGELSSGNTIYF
TRBV3-1/TRBV3-2 | CASGLGTSYEQYF
TRBV4-2 | CASSQVAGGATQYF
TRBV4-2 | CASSQVQIATGELFF
TRBV3-1/TRBV3-2 | CASSQGLAGSYNEQFF
TRBV2 | CASCYGGAGVGSSYNEQFF
TRBV9 | CASSAGSSYEQYF
TRBV3-1/TRBV3-2 | CASSQEFSGHRGRPNEQFF
TRBV19 | CASSMQAQETQYF
TRBV7-9 | CASSLRTGGPSTDTQYF
TRBV7-3 | CASSLGGAGRSETQYF
TRBV6-5 | CASSSDPYYGYTF
TRBV28 | CATDLRTGAYEQYF
TRBV15 | CATSSLGQSNQPQHF
TRBV28 | CASSLYGTGFTDTQYF
TRBV6-2/TRBV6-3 | CASSYRGGPTSTDTQYF
TRBV7-6 | CASSQNSGPYNEQFF
TRBV10-3 | CAISVSQINEQYF
TRBV28 | CASSFAGIYEQYF
TRBV18 | CASSLQGGPTDTQYF
TRBV7-9 | CASSLSASGNTIYF
TRBV7-2 | CASSPAGQGSEQYF
TRBV10-3 | CAISEQGARNEQFF
TRBV6-5 | CASSYSGDPTNEKLFF
TRBV4-3 | CASSQVLEGAGGYTF
TRBV15 | CATSRVTGATQETQYF
TRBV19 | CASRPSLGGGEGTEAFF
TRBV15 | CATSRDPLGQRKTQYF
TRBV13 | CASRGGSSYNSPLRF
TRBV7-2 | CASSLSTSGSSYNEQFF
TRBV29-1 | CSAGDRHHEQYF
TRBV3-1/TRBV3-2 | CASSPMTGHEQYF
TRBV7-2 | CASSLGSMGLDEQFF
TRBV5-1 | CASSLTGWRSYEQYF
TRBV3-1/TRBV3-2 | CASSQTLASGPVFF
TRBV6-5 | CAVGTVSHYGYTF
TRBV5-1 | CASTRDNNNSPLHF
TRBV7-2 | CASSLDSARGGGTGELFF
TRBV11-2 | CASSSPPGLRGIDNEQFF
TRBV4-1 | CASTGTGASRDTQYF
TRBV2 | CASRAGAETQYF
TRBV5-1 | CASSPEANQPQHF
TRBV6-6 | CASSQQGNEKLFF